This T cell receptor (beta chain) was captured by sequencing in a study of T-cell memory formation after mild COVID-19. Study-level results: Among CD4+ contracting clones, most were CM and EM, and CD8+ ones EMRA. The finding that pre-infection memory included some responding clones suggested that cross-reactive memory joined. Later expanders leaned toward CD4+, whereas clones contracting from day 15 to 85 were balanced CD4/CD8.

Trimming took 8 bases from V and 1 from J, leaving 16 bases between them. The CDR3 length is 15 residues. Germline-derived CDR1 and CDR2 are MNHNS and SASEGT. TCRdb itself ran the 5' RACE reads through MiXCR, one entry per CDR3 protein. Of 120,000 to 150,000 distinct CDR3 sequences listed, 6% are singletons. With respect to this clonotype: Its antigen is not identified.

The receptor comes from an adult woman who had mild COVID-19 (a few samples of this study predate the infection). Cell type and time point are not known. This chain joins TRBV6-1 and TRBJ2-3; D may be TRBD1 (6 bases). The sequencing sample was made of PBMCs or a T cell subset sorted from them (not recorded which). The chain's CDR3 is CASRPWTVGTDTQYF. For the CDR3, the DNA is TGTGCCAGCCGACCTTGGACAGTCGGCACAGATACGCAGTATTTT.